Shown below are 7 T cell receptor beta chains from a single sample sequenced in a study of shared clonotypes between healthy human individuals. The method was immunoSEQ multiplex PCR; TCRdb's version includes in-frame clones alone and lacks a portion of them. The table lists about 490,000 clones, roughly 80% of them singletons, with roughly 13% in the top ten. Input material: PBMCs. The receptors were gathered from a woman aged 40 to 50 in good health. Some clones in this sample may be carry-over from other donors' samples.

The genes are TRBV5-1 and TRBJ2-3, with a tentative D call TRBD2 (6 bases). Germline CDR1 SGHRS, CDR2 YFSETQ. The CDR3 sequence is 15 residues long. V was clipped by 0 bases and J by 3 bases, with 11 bases between them. CDR3 nucleotide sequence: TGCGCCAGCAGCTTGGCCTTGGAGGGGACAGATACGCAGTATTTT. This sequence encodes CASSLALEGTDTQYF.

The rearrangement uses TRBV19 and TRBJ2-7; tentatively, D is TRBD1 (6 bases). Germline V gives CDR1 LNHDA, CDR2 SQIVND (reference sequence). This CDR3 comprises 14 residues. V was trimmed by 5 bases and J by 2 bases, leaving 13 bases between them. CDR3 loop: CASSAGTSAYEQYF. The DNA of the CDR3 is TGTGCCAGTAGTGCCGGGACATCCGCCTACGAGCAGTACTTC. The full variable domain, rest sourced from reference TRBV19 and TRBJ2-7, is DGGITQSPKYLFRKEGQNVTLSCEQNLNHDAMYWYRQDPGQGLRLIYYSQIVNDFQKGDIAEGYSVSREKKESFPLTVTSAQKNPTAFYLCASSAGTSAYEQYFGPGTRLTVT.

On this clone itself: A far larger clone is just one base off, so this is likely a read error. This chain links TRBV30 with TRBJ1-5, with D tentatively TRBD1 (6 bases). V lost 5 bases and J lost 4, with 12 bases in between. CDR1 GTSNPN and CDR2 SVGIG come from the germline V gene (reference sequence). There are 13 residues in the CDR3. CDR3 coding DNA: TGTGCCTGGGGCACCGGACAGAATCAGCCCCAGCATTTT. Its translation: CAWGTGQNQPQHF.

The rearrangement joins TRBV7-9 to TRBJ2-7; D might be TRBD2 (5 bases). Germline-derived CDR1 and CDR2 are SEHNR and FQNEAQ (reference sequence). This CDR3 contains 15 residues. V shed 2 bases and J shed 2 bases, with 13 bases lying between them. The CDR3 nucleotides are TGTGCCAGCAGCTTATCTCGGGGAACTACCTACGAGCAGTACTTC. Translated: CASSLSRGTTYEQYF.

A note on this clone: A far larger clone is only one base removed, so a read error is likely. This sequence joins TRBV5-1 and TRBJ2-5; D remains ambiguous. Germline loops: CDR1 SGHRS, CDR2 YFSETQ. The CDR3 has 11 amino acids. Written as DNA, the CDR3 is TGCGCCAGCAGCTTCCAAGATACCCAGTACTTC. Translation: CASSFQDTQYF.

This sequence joins TRBV13 and TRBJ2-3; 7 positions agree with TRBD2. Looked up from germline, CDR1 is PRHDT and CDR2 is FYEKMQ (reference sequence). V lost 4 bases to trimming and J lost 1 base; unmatched junction nucleotides: 8. The CDR3 runs to 16 residues. The CDR3 protein is CASSSGISGGTDTQYF. DNA of the CDR3: TGTGCCAGCAGCTCGGGGATCAGCGGGGGCACAGATACGCAGTATTTT.

The V and J genes are TRBV12-5 and TRBJ2-1, with D unresolved. Trimming cost V 2 bases and J 2 bases, with 7 bases left between them. The CDR3 contains 14 residues. Germline CDR1 and CDR2: LGHNT and FRNRAP. CDR3 sequence: CASGLSSTYNEQFF. The CDR3 region has the DNA TGTGCTAGTGGTTTGAGCAGCACCTACAATGAGCAGTTCTTC.